This T cell receptor beta chain was sequenced for a study of cytomegalovirus exposure and HLA in healthy donors. At the level of the study: In a later analysis, the roughly 120 validation repertoires were reported to have used the same platform as the 550 to 850 first-cohort repertoires. Study conclusions and caveats: According to reports, the classifier identified cytomegalovirus status with high specificity and sensitivity. Altogether, 160 or so TCR beta chains were recorded as cytomegalovirus-associated. In vitro data verified a few CMV-associated chains as specific for CMV antigens.

V was clipped by 5 bases and J by 9 bases; unmatched bases: 6. Germline loops: CDR1 MNHEY, CDR2 SVGAGI. There are 14 residues in the CDR3. The data were produced by immunoSEQ multiplex PCR, yet TCRdb's version contains in-frame clones alone and is incomplete. The sample includes over 60,000 clones, approximately 94% of them seen just once. As for this clone: The target antigen is unknown.

This clonotype originated in a man aged 18 to 30 in good health and CMV-seropositive. Sequenced: PBMCs. This rearrangement joins TRBV6-5 to TRBJ2-1, with TRBD2 identical over 11 bases. CDR3 coding DNA: TGTGCCAGCAGTGAACTAGCGGGAGTGGCTGAGCAGTTCTTC. Encoded protein: CASSELAGVAEQFF.